This passage covers 19 T cell receptor beta chains from one sample sequenced in a study of blood T cell repertoires in COVID-19. TCRdb's table, derived via immunoSEQ multiplex PCR, lists solely in-frame clones and lacks some. The sample lists around 100,000 clones; roughly 92% were seen once. The sample comprised peripheral blood. The receptors derive from a man between 45 and 60 years old with active COVID-19.

CDR3 DNA: TGTGCCAGTAGTTCAAACAGGGGACCCTACGAGCAGTACTTC. This gives the protein CASSSNRGPYEQYF. The chain links TRBV19 to TRBJ2-7; 7 bases are a match to TRBD1. Per germline, CDR1 LNHDA and CDR2 SQIVND (reference sequence). The V gene end was trimmed by 5 bases and the J gene end by 2 bases; junction bases not matched to a gene: 6. The CDR3 runs to 14 residues. The entire variable domain, with the rest obtained from reference TRBV19 and TRBJ2-7, is as follows: DGGITQSPKYLFRKEGQNVTLSCEQNLNHDAMYWYRQDPGQGLRLIYYSQIVNDFQKGDIAEGYSVSREKKESFPLTVTSAQKNPTAFYLCASSSNRGPYEQYFGPGTRLTVT.

This clone was recorded only once. J is TRBJ1-2 and V is TRBV19; D gene unclear. The V end was cut by 7 bases, the J end by 4 bases, with 16 bases between. CDR3 size: 14 residues. Germline V gene data show CDR1 as LNHDA and CDR2 as SQIVND (reference sequence). The CDR3 loop reads CASTPRSVGYGYTF. The DNA for the CDR3 is TGTGCCAGTACCCCCCGGTCTGTCGGCTATGGCTACACCTTC. The whole variable domain, remainder taken from reference TRBV19 and TRBJ1-2, is DGGITQSPKYLFRKEGQNVTLSCEQNLNHDAMYWYRQDPGQGLRLIYYSQIVNDFQKGDIAEGYSVSREKKESFPLTVTSAQKNPTAFYLCASTPRSVGYGYTFGSGTRLTVV.

The J gene is TRBJ1-3, the V gene TRBV18; D is undetermined. The CDR3 sequence is 15 residues long. Trimming took off 2 bases at V and 0 bases at J, with 8 bases between the two ends. CDR1 is KGHSH and CDR2 is LQKENI in the germline V gene. The CDR3 here is CASSPERSSGNTIYF. The CDR3 DNA reads TGTGCCAGCTCACCAGAAAGGAGCTCTGGAAACACCATATATTTT.

J is TRBJ2-5 and V is TRBV30; possible D gene TRBD2, 6 bases. Germline CDR1 is GTSNPN and CDR2 is SVGIG (reference sequence). V was cut by 2 bases and J by 5 bases, with 12 bases left in between. The CDR3 extends over 13 amino acids. The CDR3 protein is CAWSLGGRETQYF. In DNA form, the CDR3 reads TGTGCCTGGAGTCTCGGGGGTCGGGAGACCCAGTACTTC. Filled out from reference TRBV30 and TRBJ2-5, the complete variable domain reads SQTIHQWPATLVQPVGSPLSLECTVEGTSNPNLYWYRQAAGRGLQLLFYSVGIGQISSEVPQNLSASRPQDRQFILSSKKLLLSDSGFYLCAWSLGGRETQYFGPGTRLLVL.

The chain is built from TRBV5-1 and TRBJ1-4, with 7 nucleotides matching TRBD1. Trimming at V came to 5 bases and at J to 4 bases, leaving 11 bases not matched to a gene. CDR3 size: 16 residues. Germline-derived CDR1 and CDR2 are SGHRS and YFSETQ. The CDR3 region is CASSVQGRLINEKLFF. The CDR3 DNA follows: TGCGCCAGCAGTGTACAGGGGCGTCTCATTAATGAAAAACTGTTTTTT.

The chain uses TRBV2 and TRBJ2-1, with D maybe TRBD2 (5 bases). CDR1 and CDR2 from the germline V gene are SNHLY and FYNNEI. CDR3 length equals 14 residues. The ends were cut back, 7 bases at V and 9 bases at J, with 19 bases in the middle. The CDR3 nucleotides are TGTGCCAGCACCCTAGTGCCCTTGGCGGGTGAGCAGTTCTTC. It encodes CASTLVPLAGEQFF.

The chain links TRBV7-9 to TRBJ1-1; D not resolved. From germline, CDR1 is SEHNR and CDR2 FQNEAQ (reference sequence). This CDR3 comprises 12 residues. V was clipped by 6 bases and J by 4 bases, with 9 bases between them. The CDR3 reads CASRQIGTEAFF. Here the CDR3 DNA reads TGTGCCAGCAGGCAGATTGGCACTGAAGCTTTCTTT.

The chain carries TRBV5-6 and TRBJ1-2, with D tentatively TRBD1 (6 bases). Trimming left V 7 bases short and J 11 bases short, with 21 bases between. The CDR3 has 13 residues. Germline CDR1 is SGHDT and CDR2 is YYEEEE. CDR3 region: CASSSVGQNIYTF. DNA for the CDR3: TGTGCCAGCTCCTCGGTAGGACAGAATATTTACACCTTC.

DNA of the CDR3: TGTGCCAGCGGGACAGGAGTACAAGAGACCCAGTACTTC. It specifies CASGTGVQETQYF. This rearrangement joins TRBV9 to TRBJ2-5, with 8 bases that match TRBD1. CDR3 length: 13 amino acids. The germline CDR1 and CDR2 sequences are SGDLS and YYNGEE. With V trimmed by 7 bases and J by 2 bases, 4 bases remained unmatched.

This chain connects TRBV5-1 to TRBJ2-1; TRBD2 matches at 7 bases. J gave up 3 bases and V 2 bases, and 5 bases lay outside the gene matches. CDR3 size: 15 residues. Germline loops: CDR1 SGHRS, CDR2 YFSETQ. The CDR3 coding sequence is TGCGCCAGCAGCTTTCAGGGAGGGGACTACAATGAGCAGTTCTTC. It encodes CASSFQGGDYNEQFF.

The genes are TRBV19 and TRBJ2-1; 7 bases fit TRBD2. The CDR3 length is 15 residues. Germline lookup yields CDR1 LNHDA and CDR2 SQIVND (reference sequence). With V trimmed by 5 bases and J by 2 bases, 6 bases remained unmatched. The CDR3 DNA is TGTGCCAGTAGTCTTACGGGAGGACCCTACAATGAGCAGTTCTTC. It specifies CASSLTGGPYNEQFF.

The V call is TRBV7-6, the J call TRBJ2-3; D might be TRBD2 (6 bases). Trimming shortened V by 5 bases and J by 0 bases, and 15 bases separated the two germline ends. Germline V gene data show CDR1 as SGHVS and CDR2 as FNYEAQ. The CDR3 is 16 residues long. The CDR3 bases are TGTGCCAGCAGCCCCGGAGTAGCGGCTAGCACAGATACGCAGTATTTT. It encodes CASSPGVAASTDTQYF.

This clone was seen only once. V gene TRBV19 combines with J gene TRBJ2-5, with 8 bases lining up with TRBD1. This CDR3 is built from 14 residues. V gave up 5 bases and J gave up 2 bases; unmatched junction bases: 4. Germline assignment: CDR1 LNHDA and CDR2 SQIVND (reference sequence). DNA for the CDR3: TGTGCCAGTAGTCCCCAGGGGGCGCAAGAGACCCAGTACTTC. Amino acid sequence: CASSPQGAQETQYF.

This chain joins TRBV28 and TRBJ1-1, with a weak D call TRBD1 (5 bases). This CDR3 is 16 amino acids long. The V end was cut by 3 bases, the J end by 7 bases, with 21 bases between. Germline V gene lookup returns CDR1 MDHEN and CDR2 SYDVKM. The CDR3 sequence is CASSLEIGPLRGEAFF. The CDR3 DNA is TGTGCCAGCAGTTTGGAGATAGGACCGCTAAGGGGTGAAGCTTTCTTT.

The chain joins TRBV6-1 to TRBJ2-5; TRBD2 agrees at 11 bases. The CDR3 contains 17 residues. V lost 2 bases, J lost 6 bases, and 11 bases stayed unmatched. Germline CDR1 reads MNHNS; CDR2 reads SASEGT. Here the CDR3 reads CASSETATSGSLKTQYF. The CDR3 coding sequence is TGTGCCAGCAGTGAAACGGCAACTAGCGGGAGTCTGAAGACCCAGTACTTC.

This clone appeared a single time. V usage is TRBV2 and J usage is TRBJ2-1; maybe TRBD1 (5 bases). V lost 2 bases, J lost 5 bases, and 19 bases lay in between. This CDR3 has 17 amino acids. Germline V gives CDR1 SNHLY, CDR2 FYNNEI. The CDR3 coding sequence is TGTGCCAGCAGTGAATATGATGTGGGGCAGGACAACAATGAGCAGTTCTTC. Translated, it gives CASSEYDVGQDNNEQFF. Variable domain in full (rest from reference TRBV2 and TRBJ2-1): EPEVTQTPSHQVTQMGQEVILRCVPISNHLYFYWYRQILGQKVEFLVSFYNNEISEKSEIFDDQFSVERPDGSNFTLKIRSTKLEDSAMYFCASSEYDVGQDNNEQFFGPGTRLTVL.

This clone was counted between two and nine times. This chain joins TRBV19 and TRBJ2-7, with a possible D match to TRBD2 (6 bases). V gave up 4 bases and J gave up 6 bases, with 16 bases separating them. The CDR3 loop spans 14 amino acids. The germline V gene has CDR1 LNHDA and CDR2 SQIVND (reference sequence). The CDR3 region is CASSKGQGLFEQYF. CDR3 coding DNA: TGTGCCAGTAGTAAGGGGCAGGGACTTTTCGAGCAGTACTTC.

The rearrangement joins TRBV5-4 to TRBJ2-3; no clear D. The V end lost 0 bases, the J end lost 6 bases, and 11 bases lay between the germline ends. The CDR3 covers 14 residues. CDR1 SGHNT and CDR2 YYREEE come from the germline V gene (reference sequence). CDR3 sequence (DNA): TGTGCCAGCAGCTTGGCGATCCGAGAGGATACGCAGTATTTT. Protein sequence: CASSLAIREDTQYF.

This rearrangement joins TRBV2 to TRBJ2-7; TRBD1 aligns across 9 bases. The CDR3 totals 13 residues. From germline, CDR1 is SNHLY and CDR2 FYNNEI. Trimming took 7 bases from V and 6 from J; bases not matched to a gene: 7. CDR3 amino acids: CASTRQGEAEQYF. CDR3 nucleotides: TGTGCCAGCACCCGACAGGGGGAAGCCGAGCAGTACTTC.